A selection of T cell receptor beta chains follows, all from one sample in a study of regulatory T cells in long-lasting Graves disease. TCRdb re-derived calls from the multiplex PCR reads in MiXCR, one entry per CDR3 protein. This sample carries about 310,000 distinct CDR3 sequences, 18% of them seen once, and the ten largest clones take about 40%. The sequencing used peripheral blood mononuclear cells (PBMCs), collected at new diagnosis, from a patient treated with antithyroid drugs. These receptor sequences come from a female donor with Graves disease. Both conserved end residues are part of each CDR3. D genes are given only for firm matches. The size of a clone is reported for some rows only, either as once, few or many, or as a class for expanded clones.

size: -
D: TRBD2
length: 16
J: TRBJ2-1
V: TRBV6-2/TRBV6-3
DNA: TGTGCCAGCAGTTACTCACTAGCGGGAGCGAACAATGAGCAGTTCTTC
CDR3: CASSYSLAGANNEQFF

size: -
D: -
length: 16
J: TRBJ1-2
V: TRBV4-1
DNA: TGCGCCAGCAGCCAGGAGGCCAGCAAAAAACTATATGGCTACACCTTC
CDR3: CASSQEASKKLYGYTF

size: -
D: TRBD1
length: 17
J: TRBJ1-1
V: TRBV12-3/TRBV12-4
DNA: TGTGCCAGCAGTCCTCTGGGGGGAACAGGGGGACGAACTGAAGCTTTCTTT
CDR3: CASSPLGGTGGRTEAFF

size: -
D: TRBD2
length: 15
J: TRBJ2-2
V: TRBV9
DNA: TGTGCCAGCAGCAAAAGCGGGACCAACACCGGGGAGCTGTTTTTT
CDR3: CASSKSGTNTGELFF

size: many
D: TRBD2
length: 15
J: TRBJ2-1
V: TRBV11-3
DNA: TGTGCCAGCAGCTTAGAAGCGGGAGAATACAATGAGCAGTTCTTC
CDR3: CASSLEAGEYNEQFF

size: few
D: -
length: 17
J: TRBJ1-3
V: TRBV30
DNA: TGTGCCTGGAGTTCCGGGACATCTAGCCTCTCTGGAAACACCATATATTTT
CDR3: CAWSSGTSSLSGNTIYF

size: many
D: -
length: 17
J: TRBJ2-2
V: TRBV28
DNA: TGTGCCAGCAGTCGTGATAGAGACAAGCTCTTTGGCGGGGAGCTGTTTTTT
CDR3: CASSRDRDKLFGGELFF

size: many
D: TRBD2
length: 16
J: TRBJ2-1
V: TRBV2
DNA: TGTGCCAGCACTAAAACTAGCGGGAGTAATCCCGATGAGCAGTTCTTC
CDR3: CASTKTSGSNPDEQFF

size: many
D: TRBD1
length: 16
J: TRBJ1-1
V: TRBV2
DNA: TGTGCCACTTTTACCGGGACAGGGGGCGTAAACACTGAAGCTTTCTTT
CDR3: CATFTGTGGVNTEAFF

size: many
D: -
length: 12
J: TRBJ2-3
V: TRBV12-3/TRBV12-4
DNA: TGTGCCAGCAGCCTACTGGCAGATACGCAGTATTTT
CDR3: CASSLLADTQYF

size: -
D: TRBD2
length: 14
J: TRBJ2-1
V: TRBV6-1
DNA: TGTGCCAGCAGGCCCAGCGGGAGAAGGGATGAGCAGTTCTTC
CDR3: CASRPSGRRDEQFF

size: many
D: -
length: 12
J: TRBJ2-5
V: TRBV20-1
DNA: TGCAGTGCGCCCGACGCGAAAGAGACCCAGTACTTC
CDR3: CSAPDAKETQYF

size: many
D: TRBD2
length: 17
J: TRBJ2-7
V: TRBV2
DNA: TGTGCCAGCAGTCTTTCGACTAGCGGACCACCTCTTTACGAGCAGTACTTC
CDR3: CASSLSTSGPPLYEQYF

size: many
D: -
length: 19
J: TRBJ2-1
V: TRBV27
DNA: TGTGCCAGCAGTCCAAACCCGCCGACAGTCACGTCCGGTGGCAATGAGCAGTTCTTC
CDR3: CASSPNPPTVTSGGNEQFF

size: many
D: -
length: 14
J: TRBJ2-7
V: TRBV12-3/TRBV12-4
DNA: TGTGCCAGCAGTAAGGGAAGGAAAGAGTCCGAGCAGTACTTC
CDR3: CASSKGRKESEQYF

size: -
D: -
length: 13
J: TRBJ2-7
V: TRBV20-1
DNA: TGCAGTGCTAGTGGCGGAGACTCCTACGAGCAGGACTTC
CDR3: CSASGGDSYEQDF

size: -
D: -
length: 15
J: TRBJ2-7
V: TRBV28
DNA: TGTGCCAGCAGTACATATACCGGACACTTCTACGAGCAGTACTTC
CDR3: CASSTYTGHFYEQYF

size: few
D: -
length: 13
J: TRBJ1-6
V: TRBV4-1
DNA: TGCGCCAGCAGCCAAACTGGGGTTTCACCCCTCCACTTT
CDR3: CASSQTGVSPLHF

size: -
D: -
length: 19
J: TRBJ1-5
V: TRBV6-2/TRBV6-3
DNA: TGTGCCAGCAGTTACGAGGTGGAATATTGGACACCCCGGAGGGGAGCCCAGCATTTT
CDR3: CASSYEVEYWTPRRGAQHF

size: many
D: TRBD1
length: 13
J: TRBJ2-7
V: TRBV12-5
DNA: TGTGCTAGTGGTCTGACAGGGACCCACGAGCAGTACTTC
CDR3: CASGLTGTHEQYF

size: many
D: TRBD1
length: 16
J: TRBJ2-5
V: TRBV11-2
DNA: TGTGCCAGCAACCATCACCCAGGGGGAAGTCAAGAGACCCAGTACTTC
CDR3: CASNHHPGGSQETQYF

size: many
D: TRBD1
length: 15
J: TRBJ2-1
V: TRBV10-1
DNA: TGCGCCAGCAGTGAGACCGGGACAGGGGGCAATGAGCAGTTCTTC
CDR3: CASSETGTGGNEQFF

size: -
D: -
length: 15
J: TRBJ2-6
V: TRBV6-1
DNA: TGTGCCAGCAGATCCGCTAGGTCTGGGGCCAACGTCCTGACTTTC
CDR3: CASRSARSGANVLTF

size: many
D: -
length: 15
J: TRBJ1-2
V: TRBV7-8
DNA: TGTGCCAGCAGCTTAGAAGATGCGGCCCCAGGCGGCTACACCTTC
CDR3: CASSLEDAAPGGYTF

size: -
D: TRBD1
length: 15
J: TRBJ2-2
V: TRBV4-1
DNA: TGCGCCAGCAGCCAAGAAGGGACAGGGATCGGGGAGCTGTTTTTT
CDR3: CASSQEGTGIGELFF

size: once
D: -
length: 16
J: TRBJ2-2
V: TRBV11-2
DNA: TGTGCCAGCAGCTCGTGGACTTCAAGGAGCACCGGGGAGCTGTTTTTT
CDR3: CASSSWTSRSTGELFF

size: many
D: -
length: 14
J: TRBJ2-2
V: TRBV6-1
DNA: TGTGCCAGCAGTGAAACGTGGGGAACCGGGGAGCTGTTTTTT
CDR3: CASSETWGTGELFF

size: many
D: TRBD1
length: 16
J: TRBJ2-7
V: TRBV25-1
DNA: TGTGCCAGCAGTCCGACAGGGGGCCCATTCCTCTACGAGCAGTACTTC
CDR3: CASSPTGGPFLYEQYF

size: many
D: -
length: 12
J: TRBJ1-2
V: TRBV6-1
DNA: TGTGCCAGCGAACAGGGCGACTATGGCTACACCTTC
CDR3: CASEQGDYGYTF

size: many
D: TRBD2
length: 15
J: TRBJ2-1
V: TRBV20-1
DNA: TGCAGTTCGACCGGGACTAGCGGGAGCGGCACTGAGCAGTTCTTC
CDR3: CSSTGTSGSGTEQFF

size: -
D: -
length: 16
J: TRBJ2-7
V: TRBV12-3/TRBV12-4
DNA: TGTGCCAGCAGTTTTTCCGAGGGATACACTTCCTACGAGCAGTACTTC
CDR3: CASSFSEGYTSYEQYF

size: many
D: TRBD1
length: 16
J: TRBJ2-3
V: TRBV19
DNA: TGTGCCAGTAGTATGGGCAGGGGGCGTTTCACAGATACGCAGTATTTT
CDR3: CASSMGRGRFTDTQYF

size: -
D: TRBD1
length: 15
J: TRBJ2-2
V: TRBV7-9
DNA: TGTGCCAGCAGCTTACGACAGGGGGCCACCGGGGAGCTGTTTTTT
CDR3: CASSLRQGATGELFF

size: -
D: -
length: 15
J: TRBJ2-5
V: TRBV11-2
DNA: TGTGCCAGCAGGAAACCGGGTCGTCGGGAAGAGACCCAGTACTTC
CDR3: CASRKPGRREETQYF

size: few
D: -
length: 18
J: TRBJ1-6
V: TRBV30
DNA: TGTGCCTGGAGTGTAGGGGTTGGCCGAAGCTCCTATAATTCACCCCTCCACTTT
CDR3: CAWSVGVGRSSYNSPLHF

size: many
D: TRBD1
length: 15
J: TRBJ1-4
V: TRBV5-1
DNA: TGCGCCAGCAGCTTGGCGGGACAGGGAAATGAAAAACTGTTTTTT
CDR3: CASSLAGQGNEKLFF

size: -
D: -
length: 16
J: TRBJ1-1
V: TRBV11-3
DNA: TGTGCCAGCAGCCGGGGGGCAGGGGCAGCTTTTTGGGGAGCTTTCTTT
CDR3: CASSRGAGAAFWGAFF